The rows below give T cell receptor beta chains drawn from one sample of a study of blood T cell repertoires in COVID-19. Sequenced by immunoSEQ multiplex PCR; TCRdb stores in-frame clones only, minus some. In the table there are a few hundred thousand clones, approximately 89% of which are singletons. The material sequenced was PBMCs or T cells enriched from blood (not recorded which). These receptors originate from a woman aged 50 to 65 who had been exposed to COVID-19. Both conserved end residues are part of each CDR3. A D gene is named only where the DNA matches it firmly. Some rows have no size entry. The others give once, few or many, or a class for an expanded clone.

d_gene,v_gene,j_gene,abundance,CDR3aa,CDR3nt
NA,TRBV4-1,TRBJ1-2,NA,CASSPVYGANGYTF,TGCGCCAGCAGCCCCGTTTATGGGGCTAATGGCTACACCTTC
NA,TRBV5-1,TRBJ2-3,NA,CASSVGREYTQYF,TGCGCCAGCAGCGTCGGTCGGGAATATACGCAGTATTTT
NA,TRBV5-1,TRBJ2-5,NA,CASSLGSGLQETQYF,TGCGCCAGCAGCTTAGGCAGTGGACTCCAAGAGACCCAGTACTTC
NA,TRBV9,TRBJ2-6,NA,CASSVGVTDSGANVLTF,TGTGCCAGCAGCGTAGGTGTTACTGACTCTGGGGCCAACGTCCTGACTTTC
NA,TRBV7-9,TRBJ1-1,NA,CASSLAAVGIQAFF,TGTGCCAGCAGCTTAGCCGCGGTAGGAATTCAAGCTTTCTTT
NA,TRBV19,TRBJ2-1,NA,CASSTQFGRGTYNEQFF,TGTGCCAGTAGTACCCAATTTGGGCGGGGGACATACAATGAGCAGTTCTTC
NA,TRBV11-3,TRBJ1-1,NA,CASSRGGRGGTEAFF,TGTGCCAGCAGCCGGGGGGGCAGGGGCGGCACTGAAGCTTTCTTT
TRBD1,TRBV5-1,TRBJ1-1,once,CASSLGGTNTEAFF,TGCGCCAGCAGCTTAGGGGGCACGAACACTGAAGCTTTCTTT
TRBD2,TRBV5-1,TRBJ2-7,NA,CASSYGLALAYEQYF,TGCGCCAGCAGCTACGGACTAGCACTAGCCTACGAGCAGTACTTC
NA,TRBV5-4,TRBJ1-2,NA,CASSKDSQNYGYTF,TGTGCCAGCAGCAAGGACAGTCAAAACTATGGCTACACCTTC
NA,TRBV7-9,TRBJ2-2,NA,CASSWGTTGELFF,TGTGCCAGCAGCTGGGGGACTACCGGGGAGCTGTTTTTT
TRBD1,TRBV18,TRBJ1-1,NA,CASSPTQGARTEAFF,TGTGCCAGCTCGCCTACTCAGGGGGCTAGGACTGAAGCTTTCTTT
TRBD1,TRBV3-1/TRBV3-2,TRBJ1-2,NA,CASSPSLTGGARGYTF,TGTGCCAGCAGCCCTTCATTAACAGGGGGCGCGAGGGGCTACACCTTC
NA,TRBV2,TRBJ1-4,NA,CASRAQLQSEKLFF,TGTGCCAGCAGGGCACAGCTCCAGAGTGAAAAACTGTTTTTT
NA,TRBV3-1/TRBV3-2,TRBJ1-6,NA,CASSQQGPSLHF,TGTGCCAGCAGCCAGCAGGGTCCGTCCCTCCACTTT
TRBD1,TRBV5-1,TRBJ2-3,NA,CASSLDRSSTDTQYF,TGCGCCAGCAGCCTGGACAGGTCTAGCACAGATACGCAGTATTTT
TRBD1,TRBV28,TRBJ1-1,NA,CASSTLWTGGEEGEAFF,TGTGCCAGCAGTACCTTGTGGACAGGGGGCGAGGAGGGTGAAGCTTTCTTT
NA,TRBV3-1/TRBV3-2,TRBJ2-7,NA,CASSQVYTYEQYF,TGTGCCAGCAGCCAAGTATATACCTACGAGCAGTACTTC
NA,TRBV28,TRBJ2-7,once,CASSSVGWTPYEQYF,TGTGCCAGCAGCTCAGTGGGGTGGACTCCGTACGAGCAGTACTTC
NA,TRBV25-1,TRBJ1-2,NA,CASSEAGANYGYTF,TGTGCCAGCAGTGAAGCGGGGGCTAACTATGGCTACACCTTC
NA,TRBV15,TRBJ1-3,few,CATSRQTDSGNTIYF,TGTGCCACCAGCCGACAAACAGACTCTGGAAACACCATATATTTT
TRBD2,TRBV5-1,TRBJ2-5,NA,CASSRGLAGEETQYF,TGCGCCAGCAGCAGAGGACTAGCGGGGGAAGAGACCCAGTACTTC
NA,TRBV12-3/TRBV12-4,TRBJ1-2,NA,CASSHGSKVGYTF,TGTGCCAGCAGTCACGGGTCGAAAGTCGGCTACACCTTC
NA,TRBV19,TRBJ1-1,NA,CASSVSGLNTEAFF,TGTGCCAGTAGTGTTTCGGGGTTAAACACTGAAGCTTTCTTT
NA,TRBV12-3/TRBV12-4,TRBJ1-6,NA,CASRRSGSPLHF,TGTGCCAGCAGAAGGTCGGGTTCACCCCTCCACTTT
TRBD1,TRBV6-5,TRBJ1-5,few,CASLRGHGQPQHF,TGTGCCAGCCTCAGGGGGCATGGTCAGCCCCAGCATTTT
TRBD1,TRBV4-1,TRBJ2-5,NA,CASSQEGTGVGETQYF,TGCGCCAGCAGCCAGGAAGGGACAGGGGTGGGAGAGACCCAGTACTTC
NA,TRBV2,TRBJ1-2,NA,CASSSRGYGYTF,TGTGCCAGCAGTTCCAGGGGCTATGGCTACACCTTC
NA,TRBV24-1,TRBJ1-1,NA,CATSDTGNTEAFF,TGTGCCACCAGTGATACAGGTAACACTGAAGCTTTCTTT
NA,TRBV19,TRBJ2-7,NA,CASSIRGGYEQYF,TGTGCCAGTAGTATCCGGGGAGGTTACGAGCAGTACTTC
NA,TRBV5-1,TRBJ2-3,NA,CASSRLRGTDTQYF,TGCGCCAGCAGCCGACTGCGGGGCACAGATACGCAGTATTTT
NA,TRBV7-9,TRBJ1-2,NA,CASSLVGQRLNYGYTF,TGTGCCAGCAGCTTAGTCGGACAGAGGTTAAACTATGGCTACACCTTC
TRBD2,TRBV7-2,TRBJ2-2,NA,CASSLAPSGVSGELFF,TGTGCCAGCAGCTTAGCGCCTAGCGGGGTGTCCGGGGAGCTGTTTTTT
TRBD1,TRBV2,TRBJ1-2,few,CASRATGGSDGYTF,TGTGCCAGCAGGGCGACAGGGGGGAGCGATGGCTACACCTTC
NA,TRBV23-1,TRBJ2-7,NA,CASSQYGHEQYF,TGCGCCAGCAGTCAATATGGCCACGAGCAGTACTTC
TRBD1,TRBV19,TRBJ1-5,NA,CASSPLRDRVYSNQPQHF,TGTGCCAGTAGTCCACTCCGGGACAGGGTTTATAGCAATCAGCCCCAGCATTTT
NA,TRBV6-1,TRBJ2-5,NA,CASSEPGQPVETQYF,TGTGCCAGCAGTGAACCGGGACAACCGGTGGAGACCCAGTACTTC
TRBD1,TRBV27,TRBJ2-7,NA,CASSSDRAYEQYF,TGTGCCAGCAGCTCCGACAGGGCCTACGAGCAGTACTTC